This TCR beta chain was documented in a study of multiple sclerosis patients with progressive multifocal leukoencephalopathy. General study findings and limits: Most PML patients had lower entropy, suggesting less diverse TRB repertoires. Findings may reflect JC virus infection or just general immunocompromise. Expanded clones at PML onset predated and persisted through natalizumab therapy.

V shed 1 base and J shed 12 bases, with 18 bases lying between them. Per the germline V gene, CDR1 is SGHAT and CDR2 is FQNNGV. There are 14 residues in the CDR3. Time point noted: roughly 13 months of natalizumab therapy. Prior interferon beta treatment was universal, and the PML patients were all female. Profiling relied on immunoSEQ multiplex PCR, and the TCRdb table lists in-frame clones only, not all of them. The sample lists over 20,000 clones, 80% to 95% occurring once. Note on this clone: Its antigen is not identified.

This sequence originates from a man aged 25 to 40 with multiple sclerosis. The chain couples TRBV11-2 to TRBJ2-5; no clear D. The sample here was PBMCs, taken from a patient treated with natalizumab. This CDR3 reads CASSLVRPSTVEYF. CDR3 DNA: TGTGCCAGCAGCTTAGTAAGGCCATCGACGGTGGAGTACTTC.